This T cell receptor beta chain was observed in a study of cytomegalovirus exposure and HLA in healthy donors. The length of the CDR3 is 17 residues. This clone was recorded only once. The PCR employed 60 Vbeta primers together with 13 Jbeta primers. Sequenced by immunoSEQ multiplex PCR; TCRdb stores in-frame clones only, minus some. The table includes roughly 100,000 clones, approximately 70% detected once. V and J are TRBV21-1 and TRBJ1-2. TRBV21-1 is a documented pseudogene. The specimen was PBMCs. The TCR originated in a woman in her forties or fifties in good health and CMV-seronegative. The CDR3 coding sequence is TGTGCCAGCAGCAAAGGTCCGGGGGAATCGGGAGACTATGGCTACACCTTC. It codes for CASSKGPGESGDYGYTF.